The 15 T cell receptor beta chains below come from one sample, sequenced in a study of T cell repertoires in cytomegalovirus infection. TCRdb re-called the reads with MiXCR, one entry per CDR3 protein. The table includes about 100,000 distinct CDR3 sequences, around a quarter detected once. Material for sequencing was CD8+ T cells from PBMCs. The source is a human donor in good health (CMV status not recorded). Some clones in this sample may be carry-over from other donors' samples.

The V and J genes are TRBV6-2 or TRBV6-3 and TRBJ1-6; 9 bases map to TRBD1. CDR1 is MNHEY and CDR2 is SVGEGT in the germline V gene. CDR3 size: 14 residues. J was trimmed by 8 bases and V by 4 bases; bases with no gene match: 3. DNA for the CDR3: TGTGCCAGCAGTTCTTGGACAGGGGATTCACCCCTCCACTTT. This gives the protein CASSSWTGDSPLHF.

The genes are TRBV30 and TRBJ1-2; no firm D call. The CDR3 consists of 10 residues. The germline V gene has CDR1 GTSNPN and CDR2 SVGIG (reference sequence). Trimming pared 5 bases from V and 13 bases from J, leaving 14 bases between. The CDR3 DNA reads TGTGCCTGGGTCACTGACAAAACCACCTTC. It specifies CAWVTDKTTF.

In regard to this clonotype: A read error may be the cause here, since a much bigger clone is one base away. This chain joins TRBV11-2 and TRBJ2-1, with 8 bases matching TRBD1. Looked up from germline, CDR1 is SGHAT and CDR2 is FQNNGV. This CDR3 is built from 14 residues. CDR3 amino acids: CASSFTGGLDEQLF. The CDR3 bases are TGTGCCAGCAGCTTTACAGGGGGTCTCGATGAGCAGTTGTTC.

V is TRBV5-4 and J is TRBJ2-3, with TRBD2 matching 8 bases. V lost 5 bases, J lost 2 bases, and 7 bases stayed unmatched. The CDR3 has 15 amino acids. Germline lookup yields CDR1 SGHNT and CDR2 YYREEE (reference sequence). In DNA form, the CDR3 reads TGTGCCAGCAGTTACCTGACTAGCGACACAGATACGCAGTATTTT. Translation: CASSYLTSDTDTQYF. Based on the CDR3 plus reference TRBV5-4 and TRBJ2-3, the full variable domain is ETGVTQSPTHLIKTRGQQVTLRCSSQSGHNTVSWYQQALGQGPQFIFQYYREEENGRGNFPPRFSGLQFPNYSSELNVNALELDDSALYLCASSYLTSDTDTQYFGPGTRLTVL.

The chain recombines TRBV14 with TRBJ2-7; D not resolved. The V end lost 1 base, the J end lost 4 bases, and 11 bases lay between the germline ends. The CDR3 runs 14 residues. Germline V gene data show CDR1 as SGHDN and CDR2 as FVKESK. The CDR3: CASSQAGLPYEQYF. The DNA of the CDR3 is TGTGCCAGCAGCCAAGCCGGCCTCCCATACGAGCAGTACTTC. The whole variable domain, filled in from reference TRBV14 and TRBJ2-7, reads EAGVTQFPSHSVIEKGQTVTLRCDPISGHDNLYWYRRVMGKEIKFLLHFVKESKQDESGMPNNRFLAERTGGTYSTLKVQPAELEDSGVYFCASSQAGLPYEQYFGPGTRLTVT.

CDR3 nucleotide sequence: TGTGCCACCAAGACTAGCGGGACCGGCGAGCAGTACTTC. The encoded protein is CATKTSGTGEQYF. This chain joins TRBV6-6 and TRBJ2-7; 11 nucleotides agree with TRBD2. Germline CDR1 reads MNHNY; CDR2 reads SVGAGI (reference sequence). J lost 6 bases, V lost 10 bases, and 8 bases had no gene match. The CDR3 is made up of 13 amino acids.

The chain combines TRBV10-3 with TRBJ2-4; D is perhaps TRBD1 (6 bases). V lost 8 bases and J lost 2, with 13 bases in between. The CDR3 sequence is 14 residues long. Germline V gene lookup returns CDR1 ENHRY and CDR2 SYGVKD. The CDR3 is CAIPHRVTKNIQYF. CDR3 nucleotide sequence: TGTGCCATCCCCCACAGGGTAACCAAAAACATTCAGTACTTC.

On this clonotype: A clone one base away is much larger, so this may be a read error. Written as DNA, the CDR3 is TGTGCCAGCGGGGGGGCGGGGCACGAGTGGGAGGTCTCCTACGAGCAGTACTTC. Translating gives CASGGAGHEWEVSYEQYF. The chain couples TRBV12-3 or TRBV12-4 to TRBJ2-7; D perhaps matches TRBD2 (7 bases). The CDR3 spans 18 residues. The V end was cut by 8 bases, the J end by 0 bases, with 26 bases between.

This clonotype was found a few times. The chain combines TRBV6-4 with TRBJ2-3; a weak D match, TRBD2 (5 bases). Trimming removed 4 bases from V and 0 bases from J, with 11 bases in between. The CDR3 loop spans 15 amino acids. Germline-derived CDR1 and CDR2 are MRHNA and SNTAGT. DNA of the CDR3: TGTGCCAGCAGTGCAAAGGACTTGAGCACAGATACGCAGTATTTT. This sequence encodes CASSAKDLSTDTQYF.

This chain links TRBV2 with TRBJ2-7; D is perhaps TRBD1 (6 bases). From germline, CDR1 is SNHLY and CDR2 FYNNEI. Trimming removed 5 bases from V and 4 bases from J, with 12 bases in between. The CDR3 has 13 residues. This CDR3 is CASSTPGEYEQYF. The CDR3 bases are TGTGCCAGCAGTACTCCAGGGGAATACGAGCAGTACTTC.

The V and J genes are TRBV9 and TRBJ2-1, with 7 bases matching TRBD2. This CDR3 is built from 14 residues. Germline CDR1 and CDR2: SGDLS and YYNGEE. V gave up 3 bases and J gave up 6 bases; unmatched junction bases: 6. The CDR3 sequence is CASSGTSYSNEQFF. CDR3 nucleotide sequence: TGTGCCAGCAGCGGGACTAGTTACTCCAATGAGCAGTTCTTC.

The sample holds many counts of this clonotype. This chain uses TRBV9 with TRBJ1-6, with TRBD1 matching over 8 bases. The ends lost 0 bases at V and 6 bases at J; junction bases unmatched: 2. The V gene's germline CDR1 is SGDLS and CDR2 YYNGEE. The CDR3 extends over 15 amino acids. DNA for the CDR3: TGTGCCAGCAGCGTAGAAGACAGGGGTAATTCACCCCTCCACTTT. It specifies CASSVEDRGNSPLHF.

This clonotype was observed many times. This chain connects TRBV7-9 to TRBJ2-7; D possibly corresponds to TRBD1 (5 bases). Germline loops: CDR1 SEHNR, CDR2 FQNEAQ (reference sequence). This CDR3 is 14 amino acids long. Trimming took 4 bases from V and 1 from J, leaving 11 bases between them. CDR3 amino acids: CASSSRQFSYEQYF. CDR3 DNA: TGTGCCAGCAGCTCTAGACAGTTTTCCTACGAGCAGTACTTC.

This clonotype was observed many times. The germline gene is not matched at one end of the junction; a read error may be the cause. This chain joins TRBV9 and TRBJ2-7; 7 nucleotides agree with TRBD2. The CDR3 is made up of 16 amino acids. In germline, CDR1 is SGDLS, CDR2 YYNGEE. CDR3: CASSVGPGGSSNEQYF. In nucleotides, the CDR3 is TGTGCCAGCAGCGTAGGTCCTGGCGGGAGCTCCAACGAGCAGTACTTC.

J is TRBJ2-3 and V is TRBV14, with D hard to call. This CDR3 has 15 amino acids. Germline CDR1 reads SGHDN; CDR2 reads FVKESK. Trimming shortened V by 1 base and J by 4 bases, and 12 bases separated the two germline ends. Written as DNA, the CDR3 is TGTGCCAGCAGCCAAGTATCCCTGACCCCAGATACGCAGTATTTT. Its translation: CASSQVSLTPDTQYF.